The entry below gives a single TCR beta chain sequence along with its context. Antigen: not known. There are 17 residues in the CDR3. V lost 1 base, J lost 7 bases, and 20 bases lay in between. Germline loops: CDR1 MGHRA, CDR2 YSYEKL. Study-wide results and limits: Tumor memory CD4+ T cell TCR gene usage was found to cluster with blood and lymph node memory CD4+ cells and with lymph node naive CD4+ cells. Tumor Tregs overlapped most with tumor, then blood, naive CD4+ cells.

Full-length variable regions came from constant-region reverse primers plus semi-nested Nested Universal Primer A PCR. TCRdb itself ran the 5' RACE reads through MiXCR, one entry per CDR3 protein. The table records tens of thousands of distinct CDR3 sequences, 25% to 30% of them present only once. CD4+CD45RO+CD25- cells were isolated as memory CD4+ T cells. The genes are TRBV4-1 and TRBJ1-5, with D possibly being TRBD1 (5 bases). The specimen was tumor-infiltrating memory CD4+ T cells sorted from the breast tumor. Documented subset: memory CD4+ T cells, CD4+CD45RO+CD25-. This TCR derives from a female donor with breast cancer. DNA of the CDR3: TGCGCCAGCAGCCAAGTACTTTCGGGACTGACTCGGCAGCCCCAGCATTTT. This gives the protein CASSQVLSGLTRQPQHF.